This TCR beta chain was recovered during a study of T cells after yellow fever vaccination. TCRdb fed the 5' RACE reads into MiXCR, producing one record per CDR3 protein. This sample yields approximately 180,000 distinct CDR3 sequences, of which about 6.2% are seen a single time; just under 3% belongs to the top ten. General study findings and limits: Clonotypes found in both CD4 and CD8 compartments made up a small share.

This clonotype appeared a few times. Its antigen is unidentified. The CDR3 is made up of 16 amino acids. Germline CDR1 reads SEHNR; CDR2 reads FQNEAQ (reference sequence). The V gene lost 5 bases and the J gene lost 4 bases, with 20 bases spanning the gap. Here the sequenced sample was CD4+ T cells sorted from PBMCs, taken on the day of the first yellow fever vaccination. This receptor was taken from a man between 18 and 35 years old who received the YFV17D yellow fever vaccine. The chain recombines TRBV7-9 with TRBJ1-2, with D uncertain. CDR3 DNA sequence: TGTGCCAGCAGCCCATGGGCCGCCCAAGGGCCCTATGGCTACACCTTC. Translating it yields CASSPWAAQGPYGYTF.